These 7 T cell receptor beta chains share one sample of origin, sequenced in a study of chemoradiotherapy in HPV16-positive cancers (dated by TCRdb to 2022 to 2024). Libraries were made using the immunoSEQ multiplex PCR assay. TCRdb re-hosts the immuneACCESS table, in-frame sequences only. Its copies lack some clones; in the studies checked, an unresolved V gene accounts for under half of them, and the cause for the rest is not known. This sample gives approximately 20,000 clones in total; over 75% of them show up just once. Of the sample, 2% to 2.5% falls within the top ten clones. The sequencing here drew on blood, taken from a patient who underwent chemoradiotherapy. The receptors derive from a human donor with HPV-associated anogenital cancer.

This rearrangement joins TRBV27 to TRBJ2-1; 9 bases are a match to TRBD2. The CDR3 covers 14 residues. Germline V gene data show CDR1 as MNHEY and CDR2 as SMNVEV (reference sequence). J was trimmed by 4 bases and V by 11 bases; bases with no gene match: 9. The CDR3: CAPAGLAMYNEQFF. The DNA for the CDR3 is TGTGCCCCAGCCGGACTAGCGATGTACAATGAGCAGTTCTTC.

This chain uses TRBV19 with TRBJ1-5; the match to TRBD1 covers 9 bases. The CDR3 totals 14 residues. Per germline, CDR1 LNHDA and CDR2 SQIVND (reference sequence). Germline trimming cut 5 bases from V and 7 bases from J; bases unmatched to any gene: 6. CDR3 nucleotide sequence: TGTGCCAGTAGTCCGACAGGGGGAGGGCAGCCCCAGCATTTT. Translation gives CASSPTGGGQPQHF.

In its sample, this clone was seen a few times. The chain carries TRBV7-8 and TRBJ2-2; 7 bases match TRBD1. This CDR3 spans 15 amino acids. Trimming cost V 6 bases and J 1 base; bases outside gene matches: 5. Per germline, CDR1 SGHVS and CDR2 FQNEAQ. The CDR3 DNA reads TGTGCCAGCAGGACCGGGACAGTGAACACCGGGGAGCTGTTTTTT. The encoded protein is CASRTGTVNTGELFF.

The V and J genes are TRBV5-6 and TRBJ2-1; D is perhaps TRBD2 (5 bases). The V end lost 1 base, the J end lost 2 bases, and 10 bases lay between the germline ends. Germline CDR1 reads SGHDT; CDR2 reads YYEEEE. The CDR3 is 15 amino acids. The CDR3 loop reads CASSLQGSPYNEQFF. The CDR3 DNA is TGTGCCAGCAGCTTGCAAGGGAGTCCCTACAATGAGCAGTTCTTC.

The chain combines TRBV7-2 with TRBJ2-4; 7 bases are a match to TRBD1. CDR1 is SGHTA and CDR2 is FQGNSA in the germline V gene. The V gene end was trimmed by 5 bases and the J gene end by 0 bases; junction bases not matched to a gene: 10. The CDR3 covers 17 residues. The CDR3 DNA is TGTGCCAGCAGCCCCGAGGGGGCAGTCGTAGCCAAAAACATTCAGTACTTC. Its protein is CASSPEGAVVAKNIQYF.

This chain joins TRBV14 and TRBJ2-3; D is possibly TRBD1 (6 bases). Trimming took 1 base from V and 4 from J, leaving 15 bases between them. The CDR3 length is 16 residues. Germline V lookup: CDR1 SGHDN, CDR2 FVKESK. The CDR3 loop is CASSQATGPGPDTQYF. CDR3 bases: TGTGCCAGCAGCCAAGCCACAGGGCCCGGCCCAGATACGCAGTATTTT.

V is TRBV7-9 and J is TRBJ2-3; 10 nucleotides align to TRBD2. The germline V gene has CDR1 SEHNR and CDR2 FQNEAQ (reference sequence). V lost 6 bases to trimming and J lost 3 bases; unmatched junction nucleotides: 9. The CDR3 has 16 residues. The CDR3 DNA is TGTGCCAGCAGACCCGGGCTAGCGGGAGAAACAGATACGCAGTATTTT. Protein sequence: CASRPGLAGETDTQYF.